The clone carrying this T cell receptor (beta chain) was seen many times. This specimen belongs to a study of metastatic and nonmetastatic thyroid tumors. No patient had received any treatment before thyroid surgery. TCRdb re-clonotyped the PCR reads through MiXCR. Of under 50,000 clones detected, 25% to 30% appear once; the ten largest clones hold roughly a tenth. The germline V gene encodes CDR1 KGHDR and CDR2 SFDVKD. The length of the CDR3 is 16 residues. V shed 9 bases and J 4 bases; nucleotides not matched to a gene: 9. The specimen sequenced was blood. This clonotype was sampled from a male donor with papillary thyroid cancer or a benign thyroid nodule (not recorded which). Some clones in this sample may be carry-over from other donors' samples. The genes are TRBV24-1 and TRBJ2-3; 13 bases line up with TRBD2. CDR3 in amino acids: CATQGLAGDGADTQYF. DNA for the CDR3: TGTGCCACCCAAGGACTAGCGGGAGACGGAGCAGATACGCAGTATTTT.